This T cell receptor (beta chain) is from a study of T cells in localized non-small cell lung cancer. The assay was immunoSEQ multiplex PCR, and TCRdb's table has in-frame clones only and misses some. The sample consists of 5,000 to 6,500 clones, around 21% of them appearing once. Germline CDR1 LNHDA, CDR2 SQIVND (reference sequence). The CDR3 extends over 16 amino acids. The V segment lost 6 bases and the J segment 2 bases; nucleotides outside the gene matches: 10. This specimen was lung tumor tissue, taken before any cancer treatment. The sequence derives from a female donor older than 55 with stage I lung adenocarcinoma. The chain has TRBV19 and TRBJ1-5; 7 positions agree with TRBD1. CDR3 DNA sequence: TGTGCCAGTAGCCCGGGAGGGGGCAGGGGCAATCAGCCCCAGCATTTT. Protein product: CASSPGGGRGNQPQHF.